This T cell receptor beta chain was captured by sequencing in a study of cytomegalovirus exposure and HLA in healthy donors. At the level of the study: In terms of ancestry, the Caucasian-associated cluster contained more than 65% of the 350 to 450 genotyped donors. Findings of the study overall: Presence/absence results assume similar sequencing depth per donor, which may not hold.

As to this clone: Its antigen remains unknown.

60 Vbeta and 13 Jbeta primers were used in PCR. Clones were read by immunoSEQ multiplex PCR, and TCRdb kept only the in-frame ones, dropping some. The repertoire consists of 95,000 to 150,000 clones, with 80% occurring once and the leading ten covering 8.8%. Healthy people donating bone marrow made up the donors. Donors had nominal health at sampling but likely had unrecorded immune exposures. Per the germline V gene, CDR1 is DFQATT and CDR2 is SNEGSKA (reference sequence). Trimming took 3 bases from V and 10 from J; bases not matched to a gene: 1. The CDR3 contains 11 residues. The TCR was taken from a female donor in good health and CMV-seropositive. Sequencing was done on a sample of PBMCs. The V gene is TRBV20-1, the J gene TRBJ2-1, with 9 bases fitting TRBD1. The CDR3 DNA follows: TGCAGTGCTAGGGGGACAGGGGAGCAGTTCTTC. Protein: CSARGTGEQFF.